One T cell receptor beta chain is described in this entry. Its target is unknown. J was trimmed by 4 bases and V by 3 bases; bases with no gene match: 12. This CDR3 contains 16 residues. Germline V lookup: CDR1 LGHNA, CDR2 YSLEER. The data are from a study of cytomegalovirus exposure and HLA in healthy donors. Study-level findings and limits: Most TCR sequences proved rare, with some public TCRs found in many donors.

Profiling relied on immunoSEQ multiplex PCR, and the TCRdb table lists in-frame clones only, not all of them. The profile covers about 160,000 clones, with approximately 86% appearing a single time and about 2.2% taken by the ten largest. Specimen: PBMCs. This TCR was recovered from a woman aged 18-29 years in good health and CMV-seronegative. The V gene is TRBV4-3, the J gene TRBJ2-7; 7 bases fit TRBD2. The CDR3 reads CASSQRAGDRRYEQYF. The CDR3 nucleotides are TGCGCCAGCAGCCAGAGGGCGGGAGATAGGAGGTACGAGCAGTACTTC.